This T cell receptor (beta chain) was profiled in a study of response to subunit inactivated influenza vaccine. Using its own MiXCR run on the RT-PCR reads, TCRdb lists one record per CDR3 protein. In the table there are around 850,000 distinct CDR3 sequences, around a sixth of which are singletons. Losses at the gene ends were 5 bases for V and 4 bases for J; bases not matched to a gene: 9. This CDR3 is built from 15 residues. From germline, CDR1 is SGHVS and CDR2 FQNEAQ. This clonotype has only a few counts. The genes are TRBV7-8 and TRBJ1-2; 8 nucleotides match TRBD1. The source is a middle-aged man who received an inactivated influenza vaccine. The material sequenced was PBMCs from blood, taken roughly 5 days after vaccination. Here the CDR3 DNA reads TGTGCCAGCAGCCATAGACAGGGGACTAGCTATGGCTACACCTTC. Translating it yields CASSHRQGTSYGYTF.